A single TCR beta chain is shown here with its context. This entry comes from a study of blood T cell repertoires in COVID-19. Generated by immunoSEQ multiplex PCR, the TCRdb table keeps only in-frame clones and is missing some. The table includes fewer than 300,000 clones, approximately 88% detected once. This receptor was identified in a woman aged 40 to 50 with acute COVID-19. The sequencing sample was made of PBMCs or T cells enriched from blood (not recorded which).

The CDR3 coding sequence is TGTGCCAGCAGCCCCCATATCGGGACTAGCGGGAACTCCTACAATGAGCAGTTCTTC. Encoded protein: CASSPHIGTSGNSYNEQFF. V usage is TRBV28 and J usage is TRBJ2-1; TRBD2 matches 13 bases. The CDR3 runs 19 residues. The germline V gene has CDR1 MDHEN and CDR2 SYDVKM. With V trimmed by 6 bases and J by 0 bases, 11 bases remained unmatched.